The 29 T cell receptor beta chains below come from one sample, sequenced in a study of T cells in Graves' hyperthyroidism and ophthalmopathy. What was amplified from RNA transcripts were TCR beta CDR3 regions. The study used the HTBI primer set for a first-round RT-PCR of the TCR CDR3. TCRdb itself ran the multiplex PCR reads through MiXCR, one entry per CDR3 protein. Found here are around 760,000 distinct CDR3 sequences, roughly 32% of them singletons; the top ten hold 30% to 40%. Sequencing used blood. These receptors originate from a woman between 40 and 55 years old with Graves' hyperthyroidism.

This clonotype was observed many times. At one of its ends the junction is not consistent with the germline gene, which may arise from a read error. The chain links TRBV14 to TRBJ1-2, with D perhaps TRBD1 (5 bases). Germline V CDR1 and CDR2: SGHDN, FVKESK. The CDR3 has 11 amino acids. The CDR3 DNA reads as TGTGCCAGCAGCCAAGAAGGGGCGCCAGTCTTC. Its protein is CASSQEGAPVF.

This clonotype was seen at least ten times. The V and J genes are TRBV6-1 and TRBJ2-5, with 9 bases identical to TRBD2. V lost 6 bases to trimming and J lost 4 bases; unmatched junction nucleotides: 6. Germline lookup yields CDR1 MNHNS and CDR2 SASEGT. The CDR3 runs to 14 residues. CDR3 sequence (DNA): TGTGCCAGCAGCCGTAGCGGGAGCTTAGAGACCCAGTACTTC. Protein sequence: CASSRSGSLETQYF.

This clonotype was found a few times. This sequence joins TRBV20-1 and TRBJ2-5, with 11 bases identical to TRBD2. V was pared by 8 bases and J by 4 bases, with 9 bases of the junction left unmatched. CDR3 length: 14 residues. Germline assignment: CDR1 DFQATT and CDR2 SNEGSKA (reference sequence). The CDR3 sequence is CSSPSTSGGETQYF. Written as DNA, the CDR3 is TGCAGTTCCCCGAGCACTAGCGGGGGAGAGACCCAGTACTTC.

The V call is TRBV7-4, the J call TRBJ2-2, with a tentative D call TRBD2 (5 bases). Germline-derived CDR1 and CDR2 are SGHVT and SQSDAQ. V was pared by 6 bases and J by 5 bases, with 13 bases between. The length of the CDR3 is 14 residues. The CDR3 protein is CASSFAGVTGELFF. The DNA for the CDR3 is TGTGCCAGCAGTTTTGCCGGGGTTACCGGGGAGCTGTTTTTT.

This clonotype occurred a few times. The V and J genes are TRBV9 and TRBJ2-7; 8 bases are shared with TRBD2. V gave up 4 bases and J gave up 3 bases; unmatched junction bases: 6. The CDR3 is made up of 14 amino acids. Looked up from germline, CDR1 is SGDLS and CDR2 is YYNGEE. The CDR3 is CASSRSGANYEQYF. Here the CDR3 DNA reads TGTGCCAGCAGCCGTAGCGGGGCCAACTACGAGCAGTACTTC. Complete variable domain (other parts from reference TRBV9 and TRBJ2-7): DSGVTQTPKHLITATGQRVTLRCSPRSGDLSVYWYQQSLDQGLQFLIQYYNGEERAKGNILERFSAQQFPDLHSELNLSSLELGDSALYFCASSRSGANYEQYFGPGTRLTVT.

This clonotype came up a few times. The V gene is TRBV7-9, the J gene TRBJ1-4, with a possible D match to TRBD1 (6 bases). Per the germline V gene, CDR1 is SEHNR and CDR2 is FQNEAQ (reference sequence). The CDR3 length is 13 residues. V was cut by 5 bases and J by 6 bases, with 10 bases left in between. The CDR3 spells CASSRAGDEKLFF. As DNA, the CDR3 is TGTGCCAGCAGCCGAGCAGGGGATGAAAAACTGTTTTTT.

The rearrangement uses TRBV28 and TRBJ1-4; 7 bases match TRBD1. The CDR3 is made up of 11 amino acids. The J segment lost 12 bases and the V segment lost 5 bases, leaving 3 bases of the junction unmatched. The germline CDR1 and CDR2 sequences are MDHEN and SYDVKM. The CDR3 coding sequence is TGTGCCAGCAGTCTCGGACAGGAACTGTTTTTT. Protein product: CASSLGQELFF. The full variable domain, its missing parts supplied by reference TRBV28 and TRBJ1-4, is DVKVTQSSRYLVKRTGEKVFLECVQDMDHENMFWYRQDPGLGLRLIYFSYDVKMKEKGDIPEGYSVSREKKERFSLILESASTNQTSMYLCASSLGQELFFGSGTQLSVL.

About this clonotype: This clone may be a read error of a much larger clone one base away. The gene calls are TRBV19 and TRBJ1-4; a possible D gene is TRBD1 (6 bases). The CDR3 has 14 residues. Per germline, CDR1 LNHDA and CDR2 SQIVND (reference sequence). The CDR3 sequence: CASSSGAGHENLFF. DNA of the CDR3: TGTGCCAGTAGCTCAGGGGCGGGCCATGAAAACCTGTTTTTT.

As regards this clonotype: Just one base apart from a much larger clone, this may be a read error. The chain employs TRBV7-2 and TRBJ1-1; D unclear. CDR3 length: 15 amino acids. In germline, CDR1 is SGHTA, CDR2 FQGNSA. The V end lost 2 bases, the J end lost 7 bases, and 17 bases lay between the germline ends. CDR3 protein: CASSLTGSIGIEAFF. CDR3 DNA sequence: TGTGCCAGCAGCTTAACGGGCAGTATAGGCATTGAAGCTTTCTTT. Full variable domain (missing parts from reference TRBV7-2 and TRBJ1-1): GAGVSQSPSNKVTEKGKDVELRCDPISGHTALYWYRQSLGQGLEFLIYFQGNSAPDKSGLPSDRFSAERTGGSVSTLTIQRTQQEDSAVYLCASSLTGSIGIEAFFGQGTRLTVV.

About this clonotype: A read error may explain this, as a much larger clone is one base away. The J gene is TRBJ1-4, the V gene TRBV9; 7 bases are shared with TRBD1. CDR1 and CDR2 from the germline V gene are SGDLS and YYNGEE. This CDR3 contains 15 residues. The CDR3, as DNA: TGTGCCGGCAGCGTAGGGGGCGCAACTAATGAAAAACTGTTTTTT. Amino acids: CAGSVGGATNEKLFF.

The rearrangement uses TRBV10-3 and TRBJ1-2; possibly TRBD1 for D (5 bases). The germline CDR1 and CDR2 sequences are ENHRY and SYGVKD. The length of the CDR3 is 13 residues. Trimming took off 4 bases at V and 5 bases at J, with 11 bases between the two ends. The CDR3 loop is CAISVVGGYGYTF. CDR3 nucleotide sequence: TGTGCCATCAGTGTGGTTGGGGGTTATGGCTACACCTTC.

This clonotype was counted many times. The CDR3 region has the DNA TGTGCTTGTCGGGTCAGAGGGGCCAACGTCCTGACTTTC. This codes for CACRVRGANVLTF. The chain has TRBV7-7 and TRBJ2-6; no definite D call. The CDR3 extends over 13 amino acids. Germline CDR1 reads SSHAT; CDR2 reads FNYEAQ (reference sequence).

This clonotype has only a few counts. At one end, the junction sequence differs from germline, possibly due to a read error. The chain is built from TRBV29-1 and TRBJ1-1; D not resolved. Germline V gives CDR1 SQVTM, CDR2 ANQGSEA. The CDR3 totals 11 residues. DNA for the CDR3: TGCAGCGTTGGGGCGAACACTAAAGCTTTCTTT. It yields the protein CSVGANTKAFF.

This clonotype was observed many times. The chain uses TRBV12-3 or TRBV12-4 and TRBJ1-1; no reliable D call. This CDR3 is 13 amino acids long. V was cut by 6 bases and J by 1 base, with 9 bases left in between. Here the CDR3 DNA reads TGTGCCAGCAGCATGACGGAGAACACTGAAGCTTTCTTT. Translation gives CASSMTENTEAFF.

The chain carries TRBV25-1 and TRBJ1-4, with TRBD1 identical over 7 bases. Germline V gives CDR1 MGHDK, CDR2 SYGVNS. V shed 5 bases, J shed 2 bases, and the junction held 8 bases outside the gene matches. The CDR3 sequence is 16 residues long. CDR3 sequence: CASSQRGQSTNEKLFF. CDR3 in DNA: TGTGCCAGCAGTCAAAGGGGACAGTCCACTAATGAAAAACTGTTTTTT.

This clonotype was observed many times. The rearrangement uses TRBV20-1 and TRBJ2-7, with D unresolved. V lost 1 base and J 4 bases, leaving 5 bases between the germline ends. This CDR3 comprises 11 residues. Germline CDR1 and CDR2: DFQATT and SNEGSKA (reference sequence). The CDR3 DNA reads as TGCAGTGCTAGAGGAGAATACGAGCAGTACTTC. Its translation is CSARGEYEQYF.

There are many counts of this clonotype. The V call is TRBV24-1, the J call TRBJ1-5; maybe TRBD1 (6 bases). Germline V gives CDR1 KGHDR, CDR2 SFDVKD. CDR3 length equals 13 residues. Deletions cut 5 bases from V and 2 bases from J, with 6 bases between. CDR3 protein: CATSAGGNQPQHF. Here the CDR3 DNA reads TGTGCCACCAGTGCAGGGGGCAATCAGCCCCAGCATTTT.

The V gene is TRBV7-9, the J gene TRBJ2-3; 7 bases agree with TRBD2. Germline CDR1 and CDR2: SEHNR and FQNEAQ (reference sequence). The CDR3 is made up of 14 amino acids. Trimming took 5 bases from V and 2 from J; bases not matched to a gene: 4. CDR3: CASSTRGFTDTQYF. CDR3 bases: TGTGCCAGCAGCACGCGGGGGTTCACAGATACGCAGTATTTT.

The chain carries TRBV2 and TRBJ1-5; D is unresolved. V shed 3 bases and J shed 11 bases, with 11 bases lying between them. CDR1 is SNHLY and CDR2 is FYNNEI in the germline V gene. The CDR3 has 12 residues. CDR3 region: CASSETEATQHF. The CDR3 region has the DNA TGTGCCAGCAGTGAGACTGAGGCGACCCAGCATTTT.

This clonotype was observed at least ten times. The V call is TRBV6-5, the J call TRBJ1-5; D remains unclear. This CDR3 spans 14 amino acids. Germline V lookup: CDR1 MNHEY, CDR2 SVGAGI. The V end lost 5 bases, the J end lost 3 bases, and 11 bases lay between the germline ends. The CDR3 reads CASSPDGPNQPQHF. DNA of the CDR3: TGTGCCAGCAGTCCGGACGGACCCAATCAGCCCCAGCATTTT.

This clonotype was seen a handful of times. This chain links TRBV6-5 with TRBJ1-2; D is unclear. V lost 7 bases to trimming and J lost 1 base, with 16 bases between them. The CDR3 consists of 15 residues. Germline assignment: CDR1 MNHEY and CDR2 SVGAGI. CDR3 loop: CASNHPARLNYGYTF. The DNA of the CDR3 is TGTGCCAGCAACCATCCGGCAAGACTTAACTATGGCTACACCTTC.

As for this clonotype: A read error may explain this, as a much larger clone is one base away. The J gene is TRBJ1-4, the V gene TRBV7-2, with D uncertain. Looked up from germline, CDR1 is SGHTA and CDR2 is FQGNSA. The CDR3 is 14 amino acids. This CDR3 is CAGSPQATNEKLFF. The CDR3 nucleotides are TGTGCCGGCAGCCCTCAGGCAACTAATGAAAAACTGTTTTTT.

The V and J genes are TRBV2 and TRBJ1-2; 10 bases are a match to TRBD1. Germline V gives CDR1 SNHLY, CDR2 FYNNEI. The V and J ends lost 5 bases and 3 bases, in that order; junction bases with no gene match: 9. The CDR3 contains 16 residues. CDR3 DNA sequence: TGTGCCAGCAGTTACTCAGGGGACAGGGGACACTATGGCTACACCTTC. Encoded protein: CASSYSGDRGHYGYTF.

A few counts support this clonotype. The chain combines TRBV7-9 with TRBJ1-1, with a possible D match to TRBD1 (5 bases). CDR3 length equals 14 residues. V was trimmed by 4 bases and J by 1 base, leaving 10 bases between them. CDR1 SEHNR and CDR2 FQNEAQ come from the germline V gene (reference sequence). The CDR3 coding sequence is TGTGCCAGCAGCTGGGGGGTCGGGAACACTGAAGCTTTCTTT. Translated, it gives CASSWGVGNTEAFF.

DNA for the CDR3: TGCGCCAGCAGATACAAAACTGGGATCAGGGTATACTCGGGATCCCTGAACACTGAAGCTTTCTTT. Its translation: CASRYKTGIRVYSGSLNTEAFF. The chain is built from TRBV5-1 and TRBJ1-1; D is possibly TRBD1 (5 bases). Trimming shortened V by 5 bases and J by 0 bases, and 35 bases separated the two germline ends. The CDR3 length is 22 residues. Germline CDR1 reads SGHRS; CDR2 reads YFSETQ.

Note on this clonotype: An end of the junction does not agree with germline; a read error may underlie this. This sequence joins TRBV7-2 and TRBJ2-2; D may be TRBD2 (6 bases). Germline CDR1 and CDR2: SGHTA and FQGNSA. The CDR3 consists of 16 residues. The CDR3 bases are TGTGCCAGCAGCTTCAATGCGGGCCGAGGCACCGGGGGGCTGTTTTTT. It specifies CASSFNAGRGTGGLFF.

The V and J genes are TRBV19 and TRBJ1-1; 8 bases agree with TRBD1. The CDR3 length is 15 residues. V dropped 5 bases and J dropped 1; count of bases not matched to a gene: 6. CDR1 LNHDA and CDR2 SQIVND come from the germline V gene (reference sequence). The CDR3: CASSDRGLGNTEAFF. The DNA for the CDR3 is TGTGCCAGTAGTGACAGGGGTTTAGGGAACACTGAAGCTTTCTTT.

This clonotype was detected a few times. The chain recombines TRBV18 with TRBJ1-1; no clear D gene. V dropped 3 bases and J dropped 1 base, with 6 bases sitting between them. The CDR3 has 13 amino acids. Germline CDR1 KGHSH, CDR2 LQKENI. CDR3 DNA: TGTGCCAGCTCACCGAACGGGAACACTGAAGCTTTCTTT. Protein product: CASSPNGNTEAFF. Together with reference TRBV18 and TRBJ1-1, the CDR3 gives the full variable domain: NAGVMQNPRHLVRRRGQEARLRCSPMKGHSHVYWYRQLPEEGLKFMVYLQKENIIDESGMPKERFSAEFPKEGPSILRIQQVVRGDSAAYFCASSPNGNTEAFFGQGTRLTVV.

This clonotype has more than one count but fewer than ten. The CDR3 reads CASGFDREAFF. CDR3 DNA: TGTGCTAGTGGTTTCGACAGGGAAGCTTTCTTT. This chain connects TRBV12-5 to TRBJ1-1; a weak D match, TRBD1 (6 bases). CDR3 size: 11 residues. V shed 3 bases and J shed 8 bases, with 7 bases lying between them. In germline, CDR1 is LGHNT, CDR2 FRNRAP.